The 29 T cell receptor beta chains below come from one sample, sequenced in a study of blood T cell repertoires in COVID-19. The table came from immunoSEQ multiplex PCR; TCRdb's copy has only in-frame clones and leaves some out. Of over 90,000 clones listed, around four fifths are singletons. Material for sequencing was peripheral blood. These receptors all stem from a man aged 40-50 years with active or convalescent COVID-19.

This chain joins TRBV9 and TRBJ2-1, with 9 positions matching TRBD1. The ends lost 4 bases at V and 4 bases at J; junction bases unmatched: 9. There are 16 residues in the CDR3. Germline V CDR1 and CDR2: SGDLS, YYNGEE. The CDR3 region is CASSPTSGTGYNEQFF. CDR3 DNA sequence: TGTGCCAGCAGCCCCACAAGCGGGACAGGGTACAATGAGCAGTTCTTC.

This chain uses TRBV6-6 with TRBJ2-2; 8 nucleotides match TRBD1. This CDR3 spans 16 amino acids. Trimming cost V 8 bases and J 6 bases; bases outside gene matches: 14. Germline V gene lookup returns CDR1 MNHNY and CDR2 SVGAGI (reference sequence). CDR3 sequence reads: CASSPGGILGAGELFF. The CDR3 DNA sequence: TGTGCCAGCTCCCCAGGGGGCATTTTGGGTGCCGGGGAGCTGTTTTTT.

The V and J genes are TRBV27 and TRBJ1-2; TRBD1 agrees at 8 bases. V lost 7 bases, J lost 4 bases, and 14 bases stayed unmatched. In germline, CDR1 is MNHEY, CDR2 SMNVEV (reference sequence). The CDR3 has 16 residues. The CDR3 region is CASKEKGQETGYGYTF. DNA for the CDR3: TGTGCCAGCAAGGAGAAGGGACAGGAGACGGGCTATGGCTACACCTTC.

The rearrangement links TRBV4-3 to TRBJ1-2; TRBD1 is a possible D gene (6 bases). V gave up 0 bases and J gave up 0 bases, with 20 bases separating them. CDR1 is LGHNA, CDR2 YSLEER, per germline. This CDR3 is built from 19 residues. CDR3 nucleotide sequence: TGCGCCAGCAGCCAAGAAAAAAATTTGCACAGGGCTCCTAACTATGGCTACACCTTC. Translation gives CASSQEKNLHRAPNYGYTF.

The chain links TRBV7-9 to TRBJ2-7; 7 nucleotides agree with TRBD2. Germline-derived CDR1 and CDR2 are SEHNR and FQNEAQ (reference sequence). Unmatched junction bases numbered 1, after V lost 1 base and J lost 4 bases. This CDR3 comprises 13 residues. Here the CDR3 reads CASSLGGGYEQYF. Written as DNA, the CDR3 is TGTGCCAGCAGCTTAGGCGGGGGTTACGAGCAGTACTTC. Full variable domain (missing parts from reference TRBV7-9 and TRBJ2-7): DTGVSQNPRHKITKRGQNVTFRCDPISEHNRLYWYRQTLGQGPEFLTYFQNEAQLEKSRLLSDRFSAERPKGSFSTLEIQRTEQGDSAMYLCASSLGGGYEQYFGPGTRLTVT.

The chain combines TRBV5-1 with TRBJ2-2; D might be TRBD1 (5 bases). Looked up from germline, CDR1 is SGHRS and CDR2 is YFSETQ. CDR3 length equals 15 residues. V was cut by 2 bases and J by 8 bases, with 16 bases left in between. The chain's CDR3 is CASSLTQGVVGELFF. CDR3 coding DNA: TGCGCCAGCAGCTTAACCCAGGGCGTGGTGGGGGAGCTGTTTTTT.

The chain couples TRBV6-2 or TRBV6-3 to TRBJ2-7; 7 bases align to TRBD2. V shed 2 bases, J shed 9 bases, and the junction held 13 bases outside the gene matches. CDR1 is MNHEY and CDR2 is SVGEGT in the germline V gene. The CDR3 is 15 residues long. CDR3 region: CASSYQEAGNVGQYF. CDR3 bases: TGTGCCAGCAGTTACCAGGAAGCGGGGAACGTAGGGCAGTACTTC.

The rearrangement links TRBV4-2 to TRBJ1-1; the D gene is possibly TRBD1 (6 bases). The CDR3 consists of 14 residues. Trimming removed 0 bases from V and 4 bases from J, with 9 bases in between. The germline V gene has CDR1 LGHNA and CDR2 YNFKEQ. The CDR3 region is CASSQEDRLTEAFF. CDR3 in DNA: TGTGCCAGCAGCCAAGAAGACAGGCTCACTGAAGCTTTCTTT.

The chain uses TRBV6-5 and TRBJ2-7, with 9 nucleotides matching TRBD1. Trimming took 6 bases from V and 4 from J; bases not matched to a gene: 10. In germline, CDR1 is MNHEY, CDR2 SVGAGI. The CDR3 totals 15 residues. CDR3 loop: CASSPGQGGRYEQYF. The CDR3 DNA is TGTGCCAGCAGCCCGGGACAGGGCGGGAGATACGAGCAGTACTTC.

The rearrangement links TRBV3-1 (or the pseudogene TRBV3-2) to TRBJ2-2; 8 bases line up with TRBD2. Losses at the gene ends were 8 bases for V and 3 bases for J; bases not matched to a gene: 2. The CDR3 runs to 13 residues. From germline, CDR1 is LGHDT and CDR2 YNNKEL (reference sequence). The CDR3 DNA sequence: TGTGCCAGCTCTAGCGGGTACACCGGGGAGCTGTTTTTT. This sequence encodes CASSSGYTGELFF.

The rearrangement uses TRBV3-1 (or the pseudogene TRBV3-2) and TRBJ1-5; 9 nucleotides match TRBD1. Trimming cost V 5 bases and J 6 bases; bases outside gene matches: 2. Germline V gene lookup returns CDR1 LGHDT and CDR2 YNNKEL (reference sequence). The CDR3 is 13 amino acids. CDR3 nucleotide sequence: TGTGCCAGCAGCAGGGACAGGGCTCAGCCCCAGCATTTT. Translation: CASSRDRAQPQHF.

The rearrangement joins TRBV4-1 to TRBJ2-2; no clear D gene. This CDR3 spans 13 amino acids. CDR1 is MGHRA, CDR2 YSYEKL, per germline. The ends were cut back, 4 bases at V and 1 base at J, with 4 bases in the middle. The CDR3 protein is CASSPGNTGELFF. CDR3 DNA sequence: TGCGCCAGCAGCCCGGGGAACACCGGGGAGCTGTTTTTT.

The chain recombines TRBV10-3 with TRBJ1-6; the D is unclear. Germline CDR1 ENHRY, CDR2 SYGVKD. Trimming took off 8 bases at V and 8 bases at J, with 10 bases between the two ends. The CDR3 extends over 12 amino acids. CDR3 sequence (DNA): TGTGCCATCCGGGGAGGTGATTCACCCCTCCACTTT. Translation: CAIRGGDSPLHF.

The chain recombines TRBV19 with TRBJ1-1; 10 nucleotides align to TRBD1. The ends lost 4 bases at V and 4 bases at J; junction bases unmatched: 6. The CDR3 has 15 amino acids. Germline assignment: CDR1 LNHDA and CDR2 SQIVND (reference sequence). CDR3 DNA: TGTGCCAGTAGTAGTGACAGGGGGCTCAGCACTGAAGCTTTCTTT. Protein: CASSSDRGLSTEAFF.

Written as DNA, the CDR3 is TGTGCCAGCAGCCGCAGGACAGGGAACACTGAAGCTTTCTTT. Protein product: CASSRRTGNTEAFF. This chain connects TRBV3-1 (or the pseudogene TRBV3-2) to TRBJ1-1; 7 positions match TRBD1. The CDR3 runs to 14 residues. Trimming cost V 4 bases and J 1 base; bases outside gene matches: 3. Germline lookup yields CDR1 LGHDT and CDR2 YNNKEL (reference sequence).

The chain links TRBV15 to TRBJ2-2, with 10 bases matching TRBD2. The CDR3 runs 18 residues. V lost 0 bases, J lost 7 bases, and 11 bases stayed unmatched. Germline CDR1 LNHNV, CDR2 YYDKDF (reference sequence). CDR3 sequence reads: CATSRDRFLSGGFGELFF. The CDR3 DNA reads TGTGCCACCAGCAGAGATCGGTTTCTTAGCGGGGGGTTCGGGGAGCTGTTTTTT.

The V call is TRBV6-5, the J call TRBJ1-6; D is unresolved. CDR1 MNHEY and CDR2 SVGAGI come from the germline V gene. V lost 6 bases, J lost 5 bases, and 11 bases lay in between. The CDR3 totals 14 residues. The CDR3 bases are TGTGCCAGCAGGATGAGAGAAGATAATTCACCCCTCCACTTT. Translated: CASRMREDNSPLHF.

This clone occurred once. Here the CDR3 reads CASSPGGRNTGELFF. The CDR3 DNA reads as TGTGCCAGCAGCCCCGGCGGCAGAAACACCGGGGAGCTGTTTTTT. The V gene is TRBV7-2, the J gene TRBJ2-2; D not resolved. Germline V CDR1 and CDR2: SGHTA, FQGNSA. Trimming took off 5 bases at V and 2 bases at J, with 12 bases between the two ends. The CDR3 is made up of 15 amino acids.

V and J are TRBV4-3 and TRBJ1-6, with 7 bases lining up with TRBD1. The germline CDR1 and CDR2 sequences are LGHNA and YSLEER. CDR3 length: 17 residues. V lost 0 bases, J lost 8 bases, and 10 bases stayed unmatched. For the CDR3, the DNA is TGCGCCAGCAGCCAAGATCAGAGGGGGCCGCGCTATTCACCCCTCCACTTT. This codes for CASSQDQRGPRYSPLHF.

The CDR3 sequence: CAGTTQGQGIAEAFF. As DNA, the CDR3 is TGTGCCGGCACAACCCAGGGACAGGGGATCGCTGAAGCTTTCTTT. The chain joins TRBV6-5 to TRBJ1-1; 10 nucleotides match TRBD1. Germline CDR1 MNHEY, CDR2 SVGAGI. This CDR3 region has 15 residues. J gave up 6 bases and V 11 bases, and 15 bases lay outside the gene matches.

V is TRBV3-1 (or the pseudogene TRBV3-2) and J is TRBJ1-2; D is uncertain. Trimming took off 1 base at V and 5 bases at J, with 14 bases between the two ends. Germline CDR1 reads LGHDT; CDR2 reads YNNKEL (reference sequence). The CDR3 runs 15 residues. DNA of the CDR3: TGTGCCAGCAGCCAAGCCCCAGGCAGGATTTATGGCTACACCTTC. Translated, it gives CASSQAPGRIYGYTF.

As DNA, the CDR3 is TGTGCCAGCAGACCGACTAGCTATGGGGAGACCCAGTACTTC. This encodes CASRPTSYGETQYF. The rearrangement links TRBV2 to TRBJ2-5; 7 bases fit TRBD2. The CDR3 spans 14 residues. The trim removed 6 bases at V and 5 bases at J, leaving 9 bases unmatched. The germline V gene has CDR1 SNHLY and CDR2 FYNNEI.

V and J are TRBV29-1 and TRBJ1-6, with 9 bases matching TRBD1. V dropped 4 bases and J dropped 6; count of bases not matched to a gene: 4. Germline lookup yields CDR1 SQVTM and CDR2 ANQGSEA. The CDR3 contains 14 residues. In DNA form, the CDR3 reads TGCAGCGTTGGGACAGGGGCGGGTAATTCACCCCTCCACTTT. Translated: CSVGTGAGNSPLHF.

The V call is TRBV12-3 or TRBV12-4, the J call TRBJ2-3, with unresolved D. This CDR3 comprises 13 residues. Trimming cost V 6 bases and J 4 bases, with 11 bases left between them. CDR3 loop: CASSSLGPDTQYF. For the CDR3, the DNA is TGTGCCAGCAGCTCGCTCGGTCCAGATACGCAGTATTTT.

Here the CDR3 DNA reads TGCGCCAGCAGCGGGGACACTGAAGCTTTCTTT. Protein: CASSGDTEAFF. The chain joins TRBV10-1 to TRBJ1-1, with no clear D. Deletions cut 6 bases from V and 3 bases from J, with 5 bases between. The germline gives CDR1 WNHNN, CDR2 SYGVQD (reference sequence). The CDR3 runs 11 residues.

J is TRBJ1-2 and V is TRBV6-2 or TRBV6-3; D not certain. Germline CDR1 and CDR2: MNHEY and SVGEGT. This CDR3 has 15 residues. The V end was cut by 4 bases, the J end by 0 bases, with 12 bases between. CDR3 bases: TGTGCCAGCAGTTCCCAACAGTTAGCTAACTATGGCTACACCTTC. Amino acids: CASSSQQLANYGYTF.

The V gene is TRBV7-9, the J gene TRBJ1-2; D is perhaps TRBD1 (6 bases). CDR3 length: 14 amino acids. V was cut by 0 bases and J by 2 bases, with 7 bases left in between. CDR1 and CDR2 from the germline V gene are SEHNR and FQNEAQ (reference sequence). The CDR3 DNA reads TGTGCCAGCAGCTTAGCTGGGGGCAACTATGGCTACACCTTC. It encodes CASSLAGGNYGYTF.

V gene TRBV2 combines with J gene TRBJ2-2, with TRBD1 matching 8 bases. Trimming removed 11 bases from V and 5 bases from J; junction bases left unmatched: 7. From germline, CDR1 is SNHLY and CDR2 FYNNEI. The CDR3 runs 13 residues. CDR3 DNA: TGTGCCGGTAGGGACAGGCCGACCGGGGAGCTGTTTTTT. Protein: CAGRDRPTGELFF.

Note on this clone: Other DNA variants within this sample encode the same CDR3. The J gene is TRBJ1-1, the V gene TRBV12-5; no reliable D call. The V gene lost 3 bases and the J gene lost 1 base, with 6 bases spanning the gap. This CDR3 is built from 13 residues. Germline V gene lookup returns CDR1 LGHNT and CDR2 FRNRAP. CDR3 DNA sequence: TGTGCTAGTGGTTTAAGCGGGAACACTGAAGCTTTCTTT. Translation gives CASGLSGNTEAFF.